The clone carrying this T cell receptor (beta chain) came up many times. The sample is drawn from a study of T cells in Graves' hyperthyroidism and ophthalmopathy. This CDR3 comprises 14 residues. With 5 bases clipped from V and 5 bases from J, the junction kept 5 bases outside the gene matches. The germline V gene has CDR1 MNHNS and CDR2 SASEGT. TCR beta CDR3 region amplification was performed from RNA transcripts. RT-PCR in the first round (using the HTBI primer set) targeted the TCR CDR3. In TCRdb, the multiplex PCR reads were re-called with MiXCR into one record per CDR3 protein. The sample has hundreds of thousands of distinct CDR3 sequences, around a sixth seen once.

Sequencing input: blood. The TCR sequence derives from a woman aged 18-35 years with Graves' hyperthyroidism. The V and J genes are TRBV6-1 and TRBJ2-3; TRBD1 matches at 9 bases. CDR3 residues: CASSFGTGRDTQYF. In nucleotides, the CDR3 is TGTGCCAGCAGTTTTGGGACAGGGAGAGATACGCAGTATTTT.